These 6 T cell receptor beta chains came from one sample sequenced in a study of blood T cell repertoires in COVID-19 (dated by TCRdb to 2018 to 2020). Library creation used the immunoSEQ multiplex PCR assay. The table comes from immuneACCESS by way of TCRdb, which keeps in-frame sequences with V and J called. Part of the clones is missing from these tables; in studies checked, under half for an unresolved V gene and the rest for unknown reasons. The sample records about 140,000 clones, about 74% of which are singletons. The ten largest make up 16% of the sample. The sequenced sample was peripheral blood. The receptors were gathered from a man in his forties or fifties with acute or convalescent COVID-19.

The CDR3 DNA reads TGTGCCAGTAGTCCTGGGACAGGGTATTCCTACGAGCAGTACTTC. As protein: CASSPGTGYSYEQYF. The chain employs TRBV19 and TRBJ2-7, with 9 bases matching TRBD1. J gave up 1 base and V 5 bases, and 6 bases lay outside the gene matches. The CDR3 consists of 15 residues. The germline CDR1 and CDR2 sequences are LNHDA and SQIVND (reference sequence).

This sequence joins TRBV6-2 or TRBV6-3 and TRBJ1-1; 8 nucleotides match TRBD1. The junction had 3 bases not matched to a gene; V was cut back by 2 bases and J by 1 base. The V gene's germline CDR1 is MNHEY and CDR2 SVGEGT. There are 15 residues in the CDR3. Here the CDR3 DNA reads TGTGCCAGCAGTTACGACAGGGGTGGGAACACTGAAGCTTTCTTT. This gives the protein CASSYDRGGNTEAFF.

The chain combines TRBV6-5 with TRBJ1-3; D gene ambiguous. The CDR3 runs 13 residues. V shed 8 bases and J shed 1 base, with 9 bases lying between them. Germline assignment: CDR1 MNHEY and CDR2 SVGAGI. DNA for the CDR3: TGTGCCAGCTCCAGTGTGTCTGGAAACACCATATATTTT. This codes for CASSSVSGNTIYF.

The chain is built from TRBV4-2 and TRBJ2-1; D may be TRBD2 (7 bases). The V end lost 0 bases, the J end lost 7 bases, and 19 bases lay between the germline ends. Germline V gene sequence: CDR1 LGHNA, CDR2 YNFKEQ. CDR3 length: 17 amino acids. The CDR3, as DNA: TGTGCCAGCAGCCAAGAGAGAGGTGGGGGGGCCGTGAATGAGCAGTTCTTC. Amino acid sequence: CASSQERGGGAVNEQFF.

The chain employs TRBV19 and TRBJ1-5; D not resolved. CDR1 and CDR2 (germline): LNHDA, SQIVND (reference sequence). The CDR3 loop spans 15 amino acids. Trimming pared 5 bases from V and 0 bases from J, leaving 11 bases between. In nucleotides, the CDR3 is TGTGCCAGTAGTCCCTACAGTGATAGCAATCAGCCCCAGCATTTT. Protein: CASSPYSDSNQPQHF.

The table lists this clone with a few counts. The V and J genes are TRBV6-2 or TRBV6-3 and TRBJ2-3; weak D call: TRBD2 (7 bases). V lost 5 bases and J lost 6, with 18 bases in between. CDR3 length: 15 residues. Germline CDR1 and CDR2: MNHEY and SVGEGT. The CDR3 is CASSPQGRAWDTQYF. CDR3 bases: TGTGCCAGCAGTCCCCAGGGGAGGGCGTGGGATACGCAGTATTTT.